This T cell receptor beta chain was captured in a study of blood T cell repertoires in COVID-19. Study overall: The study drew acute and convalescent COVID-19 samples from the United States, Italy and Spain. Sources were T cells, B-cell-depleted T cells, or PBMCs; the material itself was cDNA or gDNA.

The method was immunoSEQ multiplex PCR; TCRdb's version includes in-frame clones alone and lacks a portion of them. Of around 390,000 clones listed, just under 90% are singletons. Residents of about two dozen US areas, aged about 18 to 95 years, made up the participants. Recovered status applied to Cohort 3 donors who had two consecutive negative PCRs. It also applied to those with clearance or with symptom resolution. The TCR originated in a woman in her forties or fifties who had recovered from COVID-19. Sequenced material: PBMCs or T cells enriched from blood (not recorded which).

The CDR3 loop is CASSQQGDGNQPQHF. Written as DNA, the CDR3 is TGTGCCAGCAGCCAACAGGGGGACGGCAATCAGCCCCAGCATTTT. V is TRBV4-2 and J is TRBJ1-5, with 7 nucleotides matching TRBD1. The CDR3 sequence is 15 residues long. J was trimmed by 2 bases and V by 2 bases; bases with no gene match: 3. Germline V gene sequence: CDR1 LGHNA, CDR2 YNFKEQ.